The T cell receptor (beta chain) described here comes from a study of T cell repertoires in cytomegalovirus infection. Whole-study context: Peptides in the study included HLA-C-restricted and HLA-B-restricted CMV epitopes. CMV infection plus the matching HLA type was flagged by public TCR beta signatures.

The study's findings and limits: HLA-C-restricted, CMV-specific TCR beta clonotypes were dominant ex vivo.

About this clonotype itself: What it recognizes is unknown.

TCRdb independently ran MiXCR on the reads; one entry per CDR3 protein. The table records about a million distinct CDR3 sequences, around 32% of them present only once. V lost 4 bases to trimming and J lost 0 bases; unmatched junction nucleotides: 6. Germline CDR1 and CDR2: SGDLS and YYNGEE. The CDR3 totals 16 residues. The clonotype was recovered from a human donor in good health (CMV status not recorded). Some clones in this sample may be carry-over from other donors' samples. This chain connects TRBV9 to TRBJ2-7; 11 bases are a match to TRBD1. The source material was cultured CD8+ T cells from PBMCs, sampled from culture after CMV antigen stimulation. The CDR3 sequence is CASSPRTGGYSYEQYF. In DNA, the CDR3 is TGTGCCAGCAGCCCCCGGACAGGGGGCTACTCCTACGAGCAGTACTTC.